This TCR beta chain comes out of a study of blood T cells in healthy people across ages. A sample-barcoded 5' primer and a J-beta primer mix were used in a second PCR of about 6 to 11 cycles. Each sample provided no less than 3 million CDR3-containing paired-end reads. In TCRdb, the 5' RACE reads were re-called with MiXCR into one record per CDR3 protein. The sample has fewer than 2 million distinct CDR3 sequences; about two fifths are singletons. The study recruited healthy Caucasian donors from Russia who were aged roughly 6 to 95. The sequencing input was blood. This receptor was identified in a human donor in good health.

CDR3 DNA: TGTGCCAGCAGCTCCACAGGGGGGGAGAATGAGCAGTTCTTC. Its translation is CASSSTGGENEQFF. The J gene is TRBJ2-1, the V gene TRBV5-8, with D tentatively TRBD1 (8 bases). The germline V and J ends were trimmed by 3 bases and 7 bases, with 14 bases remaining between them. Germline assignment: CDR1 SGHTS and CDR2 YDEGEE. CDR3 size: 14 residues.